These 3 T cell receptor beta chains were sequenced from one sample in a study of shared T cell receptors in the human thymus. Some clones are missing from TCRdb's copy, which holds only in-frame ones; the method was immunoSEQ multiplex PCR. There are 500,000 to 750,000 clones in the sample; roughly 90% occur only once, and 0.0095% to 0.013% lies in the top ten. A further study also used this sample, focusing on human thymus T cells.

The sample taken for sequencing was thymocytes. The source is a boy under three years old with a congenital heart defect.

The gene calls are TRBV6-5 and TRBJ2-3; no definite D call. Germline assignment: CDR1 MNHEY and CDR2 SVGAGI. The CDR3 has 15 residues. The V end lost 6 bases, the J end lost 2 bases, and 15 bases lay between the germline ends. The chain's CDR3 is CASSTRYGSTDTQYF. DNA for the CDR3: TGTGCCAGCAGCACTCGGTACGGTTCCACAGATACGCAGTATTTT.

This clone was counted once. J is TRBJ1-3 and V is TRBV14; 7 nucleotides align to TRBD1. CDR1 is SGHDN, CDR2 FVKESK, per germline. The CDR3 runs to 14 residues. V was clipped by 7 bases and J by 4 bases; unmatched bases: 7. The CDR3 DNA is TGTGCCAGCACAAGACAGGGAAAAGGAAACACCATATATTTT. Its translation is CASTRQGKGNTIYF.

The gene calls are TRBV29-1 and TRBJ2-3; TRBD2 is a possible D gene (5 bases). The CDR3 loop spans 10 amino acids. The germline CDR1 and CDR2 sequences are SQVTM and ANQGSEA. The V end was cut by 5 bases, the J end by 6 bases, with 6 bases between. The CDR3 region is CSVRGDTQYF. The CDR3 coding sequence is TGCAGCGTTCGAGGGGATACGCAGTATTTT.